This T cell receptor beta chain was observed in a study of T cell repertoires in cytomegalovirus infection. Study summary: As its CMV epitopes, the study selected recently identified HLA-C-restricted and well-studied HLA-B-restricted targets.

TCRdb redid the calling of the reads with MiXCR, one entry per CDR3 protein. The sample yields around 900,000 distinct CDR3 sequences, around 30% seen once. Trimming cost V 4 bases and J 2 bases; bases outside gene matches: 5. This CDR3 region has 14 residues. Per the germline V gene, CDR1 is SGDLS and CDR2 is YYNGEE. In regard to this clonotype: What it binds is unknown. A much bigger clone sits one base away, suggesting this may be a read error.

Sequencing was performed on cultured CD8+ T cells from PBMCs, taken from culture after CMV antigen stimulation. The rearrangement links TRBV9 to TRBJ2-5, with 7 bases lining up with TRBD1. This receptor was obtained from a human donor in good health (CMV status not recorded). Some clones in this sample may be carry-over from other donors' samples. CDR3 in DNA: TGTGCCAGCAGCACCCCGGACAGGCAAGAGACCCAGTACTTC. This sequence encodes CASSTPDRQETQYF.